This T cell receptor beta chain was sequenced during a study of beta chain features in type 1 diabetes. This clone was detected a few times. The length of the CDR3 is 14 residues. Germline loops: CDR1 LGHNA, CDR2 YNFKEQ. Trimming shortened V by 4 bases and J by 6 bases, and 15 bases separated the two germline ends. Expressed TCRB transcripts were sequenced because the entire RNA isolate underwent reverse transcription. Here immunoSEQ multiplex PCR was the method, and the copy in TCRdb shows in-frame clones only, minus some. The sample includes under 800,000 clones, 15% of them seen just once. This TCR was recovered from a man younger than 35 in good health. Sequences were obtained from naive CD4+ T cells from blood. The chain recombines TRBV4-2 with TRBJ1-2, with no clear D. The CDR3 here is CASSPLWAENGYTF. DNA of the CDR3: TGTGCCAGCAGCCCCCTGTGGGCAGAGAATGGCTACACCTTC.